The T cell receptor beta chain described here comes from a study of OX40 agonist ivuxolimab in advanced cancers. General notes on the study: Ivuxolimab, which targeted the costimulatory receptor OX40 (CD134), was an agonistic, fully human IgG2 monoclonal antibody. Intravenous ivuxolimab was administered to patients every 2 weeks at six dose levels: 0.01, 0.1, 0.3, 1.5, 3 and 10 mg/kg. Among the roughly 54 dose-escalation patients, about 19 had hepatocellular carcinoma, 15 or so melanoma, 9 renal cell carcinoma and 9 head and neck cancer. A male proportion of 70% to 90% and a mean age of about 60 years, ranging from 23 to 79, were recorded for the dose-escalation cohort. Patients were allowed to have had prior anti-PD-1, anti-PD-L1 or anti-CTLA-4 therapy, and approximately 40% of the dose-escalation patients had previously received checkpoint inhibitors. Partial responses occurred in three dose-escalation patients: two with cutaneous melanoma and one with hepatocellular carcinoma. The point of sequencing TCRbeta in the periphery was to test whether ivuxolimab changed TCR sequence diversity and drove clonal T-cell expansion. The paper describes the monotherapy dose-escalation part (N = 52 patients) of the phase I trial of ivuxolimab.

For this clone: The target of this receptor is not known. One base away there is no much larger clone; base qualities are not given.

Patients with a history of autoimmune disease or receiving systemic immunosuppression were excluded from the trial. In every dose cohort, peripheral blood was drawn for TCR sequencing at baseline, cycle 4 day 1, and cycle 7 day 1. The samples were taken from a phase I, first-in-human, multicenter, open-label dose-escalation trial of ivuxolimab. Adults with locally advanced or metastatic melanoma, renal cell, hepatocellular, or head and neck squamous cell carcinoma were enrolled in the trial. Before TCR sequencing, CD4+ and CD8+ T cells were separately sorted from peripheral blood. The paper as a whole reports these results and caveats: After ivuxolimab, expanded clones were on average more numerous among CD8+ T cells than among CD4+ T cells. The antigen specificity of the peripheral T cells that underwent clonal expansion was not determined. At doses from 0.1 to 3.0 mg/kg, clonal expansion was seen in both CD4+ and CD8+ blood T cells between baseline and week 6. Low levels of normalized T-cell clonal expansion were also seen in some patients who did not respond. Partial responders in the 0.1-3.0 mg/kg groups had among the lowest normalized peripheral clonal expansion, especially among CD8+ T cells.

The CDR3 measures 15 amino acids from cysteine to phenylalanine. Only the CDR3 portion is preserved as DNA: 45 bases, with reading frame beginning at the first base. From a lookup of the germline V gene (reference sequence), CDR1 and CDR2 are GTSNPN and SVGIG. Trimming costs V 0 bases and J 5 bases, and their ends lie 16 bases apart. For sequencing of the TCRbeta CDR3 region, genomic DNA was extracted from the sorted cells. The immunoSEQ Assay was used for sequencing of TCRbeta CDR3 regions. Held by TCRdb, this immuneACCESS table contains in-frame sequences only and omits some clones. Under half of the omission traces to an unresolved V gene where checked; the cause of the rest is unknown. In this sample the table shows about 62,000 clones, roughly 78% of which occur a single time. The biggest ten clones account for roughly a tenth of the sample.

This receptor was obtained from an adult with an advanced solid tumor such as melanoma, head and neck, liver or kidney cancer. Sequenced material: CD4+ or CD8+ T cells sorted from blood, taken in a trial of the OX40 agonist ivuxolimab. The chain uses TRBV30 and TRBJ2-5; TRBD1 could be the D gene, as 5 bases match. The nucleotide sequence reads as follows: TGTGCCTGGAGTGTAGTACAGGCATATGGGGAGACCCAGTACTTC. Its protein reads: CAWSVVQAYGETQYF. The full variable domain, completed from the reference TRBV30 and TRBJ2-5 proteins outside the CDR3, reads SQTIHQWPATLVQPVGSPLSLECTVEGTSNPNLYWYRQAAGRGLQLLFYSVGIGQISSEVPQNLSASRPQDRQFILSSKKLLLSDSGFYLCAWSVVQAYGETQYFGPGTRLLVL.